This is a list of T cell receptor beta chains from one sample in a study of OX40 agonist ivuxolimab in advanced cancers. Sequenced by immunoSEQ multiplex PCR; TCRdb stores in-frame clones only, minus some. In the table there are roughly 34,000 clones, about nine tenths of which are singletons. Here the sequenced sample was CD4+ or CD8+ T cells sorted from blood, taken in a trial of the OX40 agonist ivuxolimab. Every receptor here comes from an adult with an advanced solid tumor such as melanoma, head and neck, liver or kidney cancer. CDR3s include the opening cysteine and the closing phenylalanine or tryptophan. Each record gives: CDR3 protein, CDR3 DNA, J gene, D gene, V gene, clone size. The D gene is left open where the match is weak. A clone size is listed for some rows: how often the clone was seen (once, few, many), or a class if it is expanded.

CASTNGGGENGELFF,TGTGCCAGCACCAACGGAGGGGGCGAAAACGGGGAGCTGTTTTTT,TRBJ2-2,.,TRBV6-6,.
CASSLVMGGVNTEAFF,TGTGCCAGCAGCTTAGTAATGGGGGGAGTGAACACTGAAGCTTTCTTT,TRBJ1-1,.,TRBV7-9,.
CASRREGGNTIYF,TGTGCCAGCAGGAGGGAGGGCGGAAACACCATATATTTT,TRBJ1-3,.,TRBV7-9,.
CASTPGRTANTEAFF,TGTGCCAGCACCCCAGGTAGGACAGCGAACACTGAAGCTTTCTTT,TRBJ1-1,.,TRBV2,.
CASSESGTLGYTF,TGCGCCAGCAGTGAGTCGGGCACCCTAGGCTACACCTTC,TRBJ1-2,.,TRBV10-1,few
CAIRADRSDTEAFF,TGTGCCATCAGAGCAGACAGGTCGGACACTGAAGCTTTCTTT,TRBJ1-1,.,TRBV10-3,.
CASSFSQGLGRETQYF,TGTGCCAGCAGTTTCTCGCAGGGGCTGGGTAGGGAGACCCAGTACTTC,TRBJ2-5,.,TRBV6-5,.
CASSLGPGSEAFF,TGTGCCAGCAGCTTAGGTCCGGGGTCTGAAGCTTTCTTT,TRBJ1-1,.,TRBV7-2,.
CAWNPNTGELFF,TGTGCCTGGAACCCGAACACCGGGGAGCTGTTTTTT,TRBJ2-2,.,TRBV30,.
CASSVDGNSRMGQYF,TGTGCCAGCAGCGTAGACGGCAACTCCAGGATGGGCCAGTACTTC,TRBJ2-5,.,TRBV9,.
CASSLQRSTGELFF,TGTGCCAGCAGTCTACAGCGATCCACCGGGGAGCTGTTTTTT,TRBJ2-2,.,TRBV6-6,.
CASSLGGRGATDTQYF,TGTGCCAGCAGCTTGGGCGGGCGGGGGGCCACAGATACGCAGTATTTT,TRBJ2-3,TRBD2,TRBV5-4,once
CASSLVTGPKQGYTF,TGCGCCAGCAGCTTGGTCACAGGACCGAAGCAAGGCTACACCTTC,TRBJ1-2,.,TRBV5-1,.
CASSEDRGREKLFF,TGCGCCAGCAGTGAGGACAGGGGGCGAGAAAAACTGTTTTTT,TRBJ1-4,TRBD1,TRBV10-1,.
CASSLDQGAGTEAFF,TGCGCCAGCAGCTTGGATCAGGGGGCAGGCACTGAAGCTTTCTTT,TRBJ1-1,TRBD1,TRBV5-1,.
CASSQDRLSGANVLTF,TGCGCCAGCAGCCAAGATCGGCTCTCTGGGGCCAACGTCCTGACTTTC,TRBJ2-6,.,TRBV4-3,.
CASSLLGTGVNEQFF,TGTGCCAGCAGCCTCCTCGGGACAGGGGTCAATGAGCAGTTCTTC,TRBJ2-1,TRBD1,TRBV7-9,.
CAISVGLGEGEQFF,TGTGCCATCAGTGTTGGCCTGGGAGAAGGTGAGCAGTTCTTC,TRBJ2-1,.,TRBV10-3,.
CASRPGLAGGEQFF,TGTGCCAGCCGCCCGGGACTAGCGGGAGGAGAGCAGTTCTTC,TRBJ2-1,TRBD2,TRBV2,.
CASSLGELPSGGQFF,TGCGCCAGCAGCTTGGGAGAACTACCCTCCGGGGGGCAGTTCTTC,TRBJ2-1,.,TRBV5-1,.
CASRASSGTGFYEQYF,TGTGCCAGCAGGGCTTCTTCCGGGACAGGGTTTTACGAGCAGTACTTC,TRBJ2-7,TRBD1,TRBV27,.
CASSYSDGSPLHF,TGTGCCAGCAGTTACTCGGACGGTTCACCCCTCCACTTT,TRBJ1-6,.,TRBV6-5,.
CASSLAGLETQYF,TGTGCCAGCAGTTTGGCTGGTCTAGAGACCCAGTACTTC,TRBJ2-5,.,TRBV6-5,.
CASSGAIAGGTGELFF,TGTGCCAGCAGTGGTGCGATAGCGGGCGGCACCGGGGAGCTGTTTTTT,TRBJ2-2,TRBD2,TRBV2,.
CASSFRPETSSYEQYF,TGTGCCAGCAGTTTCCGCCCCGAGACAAGCTCCTACGAGCAGTACTTC,TRBJ2-7,.,TRBV27,.
CASSRDREAEAFF,TGTGCCAGCAGCCGGGACAGGGAGGCTGAAGCTTTCTTT,TRBJ1-1,TRBD1,TRBV7-3,.
CASLMGRNTGELFF,TGTGCCAGCCTAATGGGACGGAACACCGGGGAGCTGTTTTTT,TRBJ2-2,.,TRBV6-5,.
CASSSGTNTGELFF,TGTGCCAGCAGCTCCGGGACAAACACCGGGGAGCTGTTTTTT,TRBJ2-2,.,TRBV7-9,.
CASSKYQKYQGYIHFSYNEQFF,TGTGCCAGCAGCAAATATCAGAAATATCAGGGTTACATACACTTCTCCTACAATGAGCAGTTCTTC,TRBJ2-1,.,TRBV21-1,.
CASSESGMYYGYTF,TGTGCCAGCAGTGAATCCGGGATGTACTATGGCTACACCTTC,TRBJ1-2,.,TRBV6-5,once
CASRGPFNQPQHF,TGTGCCAGCAGGGGGCCCTTCAATCAGCCCCAGCATTTT,TRBJ1-5,.,TRBV6-1,.
CASSITSGRAFPYEQYF,TGTGCCAGCAGTATAACCAGCGGGAGGGCCTTCCCCTACGAGCAGTACTTC,TRBJ2-7,TRBD2,TRBV2,.
CASSRDDSGNTIYF,TGTGCCAGCAGCCGGGACGACTCTGGAAACACCATATATTTT,TRBJ1-3,.,TRBV6-6,.
CASTRDPSEKLFF,TGTGCCAGCACCCGGGACCCGAGTGAAAAACTGTTTTTT,TRBJ1-4,.,TRBV6-5,.
CASSLSSGANVLTF,TGTGCCAGCAGCTTGAGCTCTGGGGCCAACGTCCTGACTTTC,TRBJ2-6,.,TRBV11-3,.
CASSLGGGYNEQFF,TGTGCCAGCAGCTTAGGTGGGGGGTACAATGAGCAGTTCTTC,TRBJ2-1,.,TRBV7-3,.
CASSPRRTSGGPDTQYF,TGTGCCAGCTCTCCACGACGGACTAGCGGGGGCCCAGATACGCAGTATTTT,TRBJ2-3,TRBD2,TRBV18,.
CASIPRPTRGEQFF,TGTGCTAGCATCCCCCGACCCACGCGGGGTGAGCAGTTCTTC,TRBJ2-1,.,TRBV7-7,once
CASSPLRDSYEQYF,TGTGCCAGCAGCCCTTTAAGGGACAGCTACGAGCAGTACTTC,TRBJ2-7,TRBD1,TRBV9,.
CASSRDSYEQYF,TGTGCCAGCAGCCGGGACAGCTACGAGCAGTACTTC,TRBJ2-7,TRBD1,TRBV5-5,.
CASSLLREQFF,TGTGCCAGCAGTTTATTGAGGGAGCAGTTCTTC,TRBJ2-1,.,TRBV28,.
CASSDGTLSGNTIYF,TGTGCCAGCAGCGACGGGACTCTCTCTGGAAACACCATATATTTT,TRBJ1-3,.,TRBV9,.
CAISRTSGRAGYEQYF,TGTGCCATCAGCAGGACTAGCGGGAGGGCCGGTTACGAGCAGTACTTC,TRBJ2-7,TRBD2,TRBV10-3,.
CASSYNRGSLYGYTF,TGTGCCAGCAGTTACAACAGGGGGAGCCTCTATGGCTACACCTTC,TRBJ1-2,TRBD1,TRBV6-5,.
CAINWANTGELFF,TGTGCCATCAATTGGGCGAACACCGGGGAGCTGTTTTTT,TRBJ2-2,.,TRBV10-3,.
CASSLAQPGELFF,TGTGCCAGCAGCTTGGCCCAGCCCGGGGAGCTGTTTTTT,TRBJ2-2,.,TRBV5-4,few
CASSYSAASGANVLTF,TGTGCCAGCAGTTACTCGGCCGCCTCTGGGGCCAACGTCCTGACTTTC,TRBJ2-6,.,TRBV6-6,.
CAWSPGQVSEQFF,TGTGCCTGGAGTCCTGGTCAGGTTAGTGAGCAGTTCTTC,TRBJ2-1,.,TRBV30,.
CASSGRGSGTEAFF,TGTGCCAGCAGCGGCAGGGGATCGGGAACTGAAGCTTTCTTT,TRBJ1-1,.,TRBV7-6,.
CASRWSQGVFHGYTF,TGTGCCAGCAGGTGGTCCCAGGGGGTCTTCCATGGCTACACCTTC,TRBJ1-2,TRBD1,TRBV28,.
CASSIDQGTTNEKLFF,TGTGCCAGTAGTATAGATCAAGGAACAACTAATGAAAAACTGTTTTTT,TRBJ1-4,.,TRBV19,.
CASSPGPAGANVLTF,TGTGCCAGCAGCCCGGGACCGGCTGGGGCCAACGTCCTGACTTTC,TRBJ2-6,.,TRBV7-8,.
CASRPLLARSGANVLTF,TGTGCCAGCAGACCCCTCCTCGCCAGGTCTGGGGCCAACGTCCTGACTTTC,TRBJ2-6,.,TRBV4-2,.
CASSQAVNYGYTF,TGCGCCAGCAGCCAAGCCGTTAACTATGGCTACACCTTC,TRBJ1-2,.,TRBV4-3,.
CASSTGRDEAFF,TGTGCCAGTAGTACGGGACGGGATGAAGCTTTCTTT,TRBJ1-1,.,TRBV19,.